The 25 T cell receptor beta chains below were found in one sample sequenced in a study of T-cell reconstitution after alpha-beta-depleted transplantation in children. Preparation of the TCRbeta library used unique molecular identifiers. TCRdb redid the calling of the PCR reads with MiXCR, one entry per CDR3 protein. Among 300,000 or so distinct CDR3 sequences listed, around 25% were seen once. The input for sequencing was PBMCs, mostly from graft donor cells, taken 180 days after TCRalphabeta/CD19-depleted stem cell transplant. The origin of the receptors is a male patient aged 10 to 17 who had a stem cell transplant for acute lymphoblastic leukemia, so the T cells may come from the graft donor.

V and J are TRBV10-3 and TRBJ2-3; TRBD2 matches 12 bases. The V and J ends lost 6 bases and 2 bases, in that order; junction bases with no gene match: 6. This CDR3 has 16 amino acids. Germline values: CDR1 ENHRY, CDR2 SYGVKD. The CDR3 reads CAIRLGLAGLTDTQYF. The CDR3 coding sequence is TGTGCCATCAGACTCGGACTAGCGGGGCTCACAGATACGCAGTATTTT.

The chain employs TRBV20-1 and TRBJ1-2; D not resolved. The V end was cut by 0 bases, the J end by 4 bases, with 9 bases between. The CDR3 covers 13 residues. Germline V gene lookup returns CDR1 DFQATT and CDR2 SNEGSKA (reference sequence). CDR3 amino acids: CSARDPKTYGYTF. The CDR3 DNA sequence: TGCAGTGCTAGAGACCCCAAAACCTATGGCTACACCTTC.

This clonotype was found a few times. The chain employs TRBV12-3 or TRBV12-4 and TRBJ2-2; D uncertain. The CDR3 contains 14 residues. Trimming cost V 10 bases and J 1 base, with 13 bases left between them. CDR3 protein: CAIRKWENTGELFF. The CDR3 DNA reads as TGTGCCATAAGGAAGTGGGAGAACACCGGGGAGCTGTTTTTT.

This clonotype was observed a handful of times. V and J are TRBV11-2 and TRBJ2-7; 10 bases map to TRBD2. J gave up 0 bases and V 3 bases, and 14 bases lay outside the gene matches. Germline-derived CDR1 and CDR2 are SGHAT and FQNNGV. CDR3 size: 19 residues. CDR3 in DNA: TGTGCCAGCAGCTTGGTGTTCGGGACTAGCGTACTAAGCTCCTACGAGCAGTACTTC. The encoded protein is CASSLVFGTSVLSSYEQYF.

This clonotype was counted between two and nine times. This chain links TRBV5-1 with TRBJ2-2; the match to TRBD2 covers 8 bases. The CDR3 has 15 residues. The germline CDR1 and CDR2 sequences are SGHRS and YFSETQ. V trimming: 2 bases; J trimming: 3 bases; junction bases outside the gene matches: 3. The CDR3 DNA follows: TGCGCCAGCAGCTTCGGGGGGGTCGACACCGGGGAGCTGTTTTTT. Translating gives CASSFGGVDTGELFF.

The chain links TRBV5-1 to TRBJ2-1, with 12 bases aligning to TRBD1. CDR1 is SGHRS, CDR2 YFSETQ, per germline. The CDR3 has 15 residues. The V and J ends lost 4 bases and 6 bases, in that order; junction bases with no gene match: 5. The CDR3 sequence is CASSPGTGGLNEQFF. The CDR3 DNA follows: TGCGCCAGCAGCCCCGGGACAGGGGGCCTCAATGAGCAGTTCTTC.

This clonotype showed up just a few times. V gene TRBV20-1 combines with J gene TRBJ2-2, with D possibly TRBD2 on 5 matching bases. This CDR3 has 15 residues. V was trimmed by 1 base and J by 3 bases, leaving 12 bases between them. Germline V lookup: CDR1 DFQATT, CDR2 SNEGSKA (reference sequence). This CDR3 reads CSARVRTWDTGELFF. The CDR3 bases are TGCAGTGCTAGAGTCAGGACTTGGGACACCGGGGAGCTGTTTTTT.

The CDR3 spells CASSRGGDTQYF. CDR3 sequence (DNA): TGTGCCAGCAGCCGAGGGGGAGATACGCAGTATTTT. The chain has TRBV9 and TRBJ2-3; D is possibly TRBD1 (6 bases). CDR3 length: 12 amino acids. CDR1 is SGDLS, CDR2 YYNGEE, per germline. V was clipped by 4 bases and J by 5 bases, with 8 bases between them.

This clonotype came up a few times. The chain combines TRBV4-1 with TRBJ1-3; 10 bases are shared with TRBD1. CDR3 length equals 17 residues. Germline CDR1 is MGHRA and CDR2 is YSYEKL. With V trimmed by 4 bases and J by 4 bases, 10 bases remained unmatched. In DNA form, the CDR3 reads TGCGCCAGCAGCCCCCTAGCGACAGGGGGCTGGGGAAACACCATATATTTT. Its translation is CASSPLATGGWGNTIYF.

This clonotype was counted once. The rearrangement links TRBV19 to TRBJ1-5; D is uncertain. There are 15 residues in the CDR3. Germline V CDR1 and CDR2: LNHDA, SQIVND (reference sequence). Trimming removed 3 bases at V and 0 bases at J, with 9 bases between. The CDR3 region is CASSIGQISNQPQHF. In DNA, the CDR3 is TGTGCCAGTAGTATCGGCCAAATTAGCAATCAGCCCCAGCATTTT.

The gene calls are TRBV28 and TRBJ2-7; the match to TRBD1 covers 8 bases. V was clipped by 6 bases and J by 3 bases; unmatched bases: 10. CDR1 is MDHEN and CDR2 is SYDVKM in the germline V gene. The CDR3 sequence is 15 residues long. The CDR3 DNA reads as TGTGCCAGCAGGCTCGGACAGGGTAACTTCTACGAGCAGTACTTC. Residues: CASRLGQGNFYEQYF.

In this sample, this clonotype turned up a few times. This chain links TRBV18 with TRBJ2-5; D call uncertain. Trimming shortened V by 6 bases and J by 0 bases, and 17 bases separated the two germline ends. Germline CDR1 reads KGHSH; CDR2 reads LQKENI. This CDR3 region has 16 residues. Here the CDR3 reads CASSDPWTEYQETQYF. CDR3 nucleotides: TGTGCCAGCTCGGACCCCTGGACGGAATACCAAGAGACCCAGTACTTC.

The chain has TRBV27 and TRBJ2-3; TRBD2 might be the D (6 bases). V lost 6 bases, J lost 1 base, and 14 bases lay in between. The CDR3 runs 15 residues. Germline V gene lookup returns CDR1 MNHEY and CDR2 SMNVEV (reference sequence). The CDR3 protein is CASSLLEGGTDTQYF. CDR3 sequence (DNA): TGTGCCAGCAGCCTGTTGGAGGGTGGCACAGATACGCAGTATTTT.

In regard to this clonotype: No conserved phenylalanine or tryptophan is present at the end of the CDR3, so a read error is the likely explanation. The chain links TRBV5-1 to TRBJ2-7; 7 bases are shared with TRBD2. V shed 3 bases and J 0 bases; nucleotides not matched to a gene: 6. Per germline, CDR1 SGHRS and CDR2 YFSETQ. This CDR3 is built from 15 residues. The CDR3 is CASSSTPSGSYEQYL. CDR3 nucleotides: TGCGCCAGCAGCTCGACCCCTAGCGGCTCCTACGAGCAGTACTTG.

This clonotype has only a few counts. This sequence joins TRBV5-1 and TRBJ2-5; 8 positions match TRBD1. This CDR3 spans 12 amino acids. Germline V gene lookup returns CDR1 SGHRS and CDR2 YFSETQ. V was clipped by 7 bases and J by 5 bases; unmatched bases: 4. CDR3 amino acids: CASGTGGETQYF. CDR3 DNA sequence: TGCGCCAGCGGGACAGGTGGGGAGACCCAGTACTTC.

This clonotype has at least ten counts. This CDR3 is CASSLGTGLYEQYF. The CDR3 DNA follows: TGTGCCAGCAGTTTAGGGACAGGCCTCTACGAGCAGTACTTC. The chain recombines TRBV12-3 or TRBV12-4 with TRBJ2-7; 7 positions match TRBD1. The CDR3 loop spans 14 amino acids. Germline trimming cut 1 base from V and 3 bases from J; bases unmatched to any gene: 3.

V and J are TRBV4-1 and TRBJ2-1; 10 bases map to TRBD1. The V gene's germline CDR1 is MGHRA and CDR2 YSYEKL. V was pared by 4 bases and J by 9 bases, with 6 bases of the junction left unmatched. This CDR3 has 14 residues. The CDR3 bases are TGCGCCAGCAGCCTCGGGACAGGGGTTGCTGAGCAGTTCTTC. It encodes CASSLGTGVAEQFF.

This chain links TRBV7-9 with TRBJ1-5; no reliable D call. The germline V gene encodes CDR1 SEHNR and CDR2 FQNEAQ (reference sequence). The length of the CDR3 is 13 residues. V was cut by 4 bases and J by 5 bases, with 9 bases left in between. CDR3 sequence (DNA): TGTGCCAGCAGCTCAGACATCTATCAGCCCCAGCATTTT. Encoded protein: CASSSDIYQPQHF.

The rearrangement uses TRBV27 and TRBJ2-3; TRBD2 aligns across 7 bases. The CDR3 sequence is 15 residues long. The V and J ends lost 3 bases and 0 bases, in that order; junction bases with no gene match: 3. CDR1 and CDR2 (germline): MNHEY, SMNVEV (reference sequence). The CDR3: CASSFLAGSTDTQYF. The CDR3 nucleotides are TGTGCCAGCAGTTTTTTAGCGGGCAGCACAGATACGCAGTATTTT.

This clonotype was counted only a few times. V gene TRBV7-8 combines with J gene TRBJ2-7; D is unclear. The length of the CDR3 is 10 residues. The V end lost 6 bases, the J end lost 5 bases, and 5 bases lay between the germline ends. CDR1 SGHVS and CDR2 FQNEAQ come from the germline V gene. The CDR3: CASSFDEQYF. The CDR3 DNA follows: TGTGCCAGCAGTTTCGACGAGCAGTACTTC.

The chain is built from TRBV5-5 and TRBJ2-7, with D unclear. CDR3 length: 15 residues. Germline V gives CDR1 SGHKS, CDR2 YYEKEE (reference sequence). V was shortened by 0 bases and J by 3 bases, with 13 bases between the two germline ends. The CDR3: CASSLADGQLYEQYF. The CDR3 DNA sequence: TGTGCCAGCAGCTTGGCGGATGGGCAGCTCTACGAGCAGTACTTC. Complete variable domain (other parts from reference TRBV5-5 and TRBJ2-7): DAGVTQSPTHLIKTRGQQVTLRCSPISGHKSVSWYQQVLGQGPQFIFQYYEKEERGRGNFPDRFSARQFPNYSSELNVNALLLGDSALYLCASSLADGQLYEQYFGPGTRLTVT.

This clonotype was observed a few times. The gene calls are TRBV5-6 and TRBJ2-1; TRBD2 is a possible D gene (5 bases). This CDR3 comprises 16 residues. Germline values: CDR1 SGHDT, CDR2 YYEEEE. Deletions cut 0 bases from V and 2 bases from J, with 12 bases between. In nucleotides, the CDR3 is TGTGCCAGCAGCTTGGGGCGGGTACTAGCCTACAATGAGCAGTTCTTC. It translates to CASSLGRVLAYNEQFF.

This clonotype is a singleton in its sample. CDR3 bases: TGTGCCAGCGGGGGAGCAACCTACAATGAGCAGTTCTTC. It specifies CASGGATYNEQFF. The V gene is TRBV27, the J gene TRBJ2-1; D could derive from TRBD1 or TRBD2 (5 bases each). Germline CDR1 MNHEY, CDR2 SMNVEV (reference sequence). This CDR3 contains 13 residues. V dropped 8 bases and J dropped 2 bases, with 10 bases sitting between them.

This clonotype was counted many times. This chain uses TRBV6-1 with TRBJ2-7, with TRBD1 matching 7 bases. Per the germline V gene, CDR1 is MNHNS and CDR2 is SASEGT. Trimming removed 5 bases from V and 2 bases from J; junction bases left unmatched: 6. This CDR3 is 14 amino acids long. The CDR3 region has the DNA TGTGCCAGCAGTCGACAGGGTTTCCCCTACGAGCAGTACTTC. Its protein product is CASSRQGFPYEQYF.

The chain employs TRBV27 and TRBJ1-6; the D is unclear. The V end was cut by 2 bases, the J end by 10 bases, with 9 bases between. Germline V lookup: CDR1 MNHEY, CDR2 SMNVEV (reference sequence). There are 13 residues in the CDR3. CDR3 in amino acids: CASSLGAWSPLHF. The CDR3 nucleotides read TGTGCCAGCAGTTTAGGTGCCTGGTCACCCCTCCACTTT.